This passage covers 16 T cell receptor beta chains from one sample sequenced in a study of blood T cell repertoires in COVID-19. The data were produced by immunoSEQ multiplex PCR, yet TCRdb's version contains in-frame clones alone and is incomplete. The sample records around 260,000 clones, roughly 86% being singletons. The sequencing sample was made of peripheral blood. The receptors were sampled from a human donor in a cohort sampled during active COVID-19.

This clone was recorded only once. Within the sample, other DNA sequences also encode this same CDR3. The chain carries TRBV19 and TRBJ1-1, with 9 bases lining up with TRBD1. From germline, CDR1 is LNHDA and CDR2 SQIVND (reference sequence). The V gene end was trimmed by 4 bases and the J gene end by 5 bases; junction bases not matched to a gene: 5. This CDR3 is built from 14 residues. The CDR3 reads CASSTGQGGTEAFF. The CDR3 DNA is TGTGCCAGTAGTACGGGACAGGGTGGAACTGAAGCTTTCTTT. Combining the CDR3 with reference TRBV19 and TRBJ1-1 gives the whole variable domain DGGITQSPKYLFRKEGQNVTLSCEQNLNHDAMYWYRQDPGQGLRLIYYSQIVNDFQKGDIAEGYSVSREKKESFPLTVTSAQKNPTAFYLCASSTGQGGTEAFFGQGTRLTVV.

In this sample, this clone turned up once. This rearrangement joins TRBV19 to TRBJ2-7, with D perhaps TRBD1 (5 bases). Trimming left V 11 bases short and J 1 base short, with 9 bases between. Germline assignment: CDR1 LNHDA and CDR2 SQIVND (reference sequence). The CDR3 consists of 11 residues. CDR3 sequence: CAPRGSYEQYF. DNA for the CDR3: TGTGCCCCAAGGGGTTCCTACGAGCAGTACTTC.

The rearrangement joins TRBV7-8 to TRBJ2-7; the match to TRBD1 covers 8 bases. The trim removed 5 bases at V and 2 bases at J, leaving 11 bases unmatched. The CDR3 is 16 amino acids. CDR1 is SGHVS, CDR2 FQNEAQ, per germline. CDR3 DNA: TGTGCCAGCAGCCCCACCCCAGGGGGCATACCCTACGAGCAGTACTTC. Residues: CASSPTPGGIPYEQYF.

The V gene is TRBV2, the J gene TRBJ1-4; D not certain. V lost 0 bases, J lost 7 bases, and 12 bases lay in between. The CDR3 length is 15 residues. Germline CDR1 SNHLY, CDR2 FYNNEI. The chain's CDR3 is CASSEALGYGEKLFF. Written as DNA, the CDR3 is TGTGCCAGCAGTGAAGCGCTCGGTTATGGTGAAAAACTGTTTTTT.

The chain combines TRBV2 with TRBJ2-1; 9 bases fit TRBD1. Germline V gives CDR1 SNHLY, CDR2 FYNNEI. Germline trimming cut 6 bases from V and 5 bases from J; bases unmatched to any gene: 8. The CDR3 has 15 amino acids. The CDR3 is CASRVRDRANNEQFF. DNA of the CDR3: TGTGCCAGCAGAGTCCGGGACAGGGCGAACAATGAGCAGTTCTTC. Looking up the rest from reference TRBV2 and TRBJ2-1 gives the full variable domain: EPEVTQTPSHQVTQMGQEVILRCVPISNHLYFYWYRQILGQKVEFLVSFYNNEISEKSEIFDDQFSVERPDGSNFTLKIRSTKLEDSAMYFCASRVRDRANNEQFFGPGTRLTVL.

The V call is TRBV11-1, the J call TRBJ1-2; the match to TRBD1 covers 9 bases. V lost 4 bases to trimming and J lost 3 bases; unmatched junction nucleotides: 6. This CDR3 contains 15 residues. Germline CDR1 SGHAT, CDR2 FQDESV (reference sequence). CDR3 nucleotide sequence: TGTGCCAGCAGCTGGGACAGGGCCCCTCACTATGGCTACACCTTC. It yields the protein CASSWDRAPHYGYTF.

The CDR3 is CASSQGPEGLSEQYF. The CDR3 nucleotides are TGCGCCAGCAGCCAAGGGCCCGAGGGCCTGAGCGAGCAGTACTTC. The chain combines TRBV4-1 with TRBJ2-7; maybe TRBD2 (5 bases). V gave up 1 base and J gave up 6 bases, with 16 bases separating them. From germline, CDR1 is MGHRA and CDR2 YSYEKL. The CDR3 runs to 15 residues.

This chain uses TRBV28 with TRBJ2-5; 7 nucleotides match TRBD1. Germline V gives CDR1 MDHEN, CDR2 SYDVKM. V shed 2 bases and J 4 bases; nucleotides not matched to a gene: 7. The length of the CDR3 is 15 residues. CDR3 coding DNA: TGTGCCAGCAGTTTACGGCAGGGGGTGCCAGAGACCCAGTACTTC. It specifies CASSLRQGVPETQYF.

This chain connects TRBV4-3 to TRBJ2-1; 9 bases are a match to TRBD1. Germline V gene lookup returns CDR1 LGHNA and CDR2 YSLEER. J lost 4 bases, V lost 2 bases, and 3 bases had no gene match. This CDR3 has 15 amino acids. The CDR3 is CASSQTGGAYNEQFF. In nucleotides, the CDR3 is TGCGCCAGCAGCCAAACAGGGGGCGCTTACAATGAGCAGTTCTTC.

The V gene is TRBV7-3, the J gene TRBJ2-3, with D perhaps matching TRBD2 (5 bases). V lost 3 bases and J 0 bases, leaving 13 bases between the germline ends. Germline V CDR1 and CDR2: SGHTA, FQGTGA. The CDR3 is 16 amino acids. The CDR3 DNA follows: TGTGCCAGCAGCTTCGGTGGAGGATCTAGCACAGATACGCAGTATTTT. Encoded protein: CASSFGGGSSTDTQYF.

The chain employs TRBV9 and TRBJ1-4; 8 nucleotides agree with TRBD1. V lost 0 bases to trimming and J lost 5 bases; unmatched junction nucleotides: 3. CDR3 length: 15 amino acids. Germline CDR1 SGDLS, CDR2 YYNGEE. The CDR3 loop reads CASSVDAGGNEKLFF. CDR3 coding DNA: TGTGCCAGCAGCGTAGACGCAGGGGGCAATGAAAAACTGTTTTTT.

DNA for the CDR3: TGTGCCACCAGCAGGGGACTAGCGGGAGGGACCGGGGAGCTGTTTTTT. This translates into CATSRGLAGGTGELFF. The chain employs TRBV15 and TRBJ2-2; 16 bases agree with TRBD2. CDR3 size: 16 residues. V lost 3 bases, J lost 5 bases, and 0 bases stayed unmatched. Germline V lookup: CDR1 LNHNV, CDR2 YYDKDF (reference sequence).

V is TRBV11-3 and J is TRBJ1-1, with 11 bases aligning to TRBD1. Trimming took 5 bases from V and 3 from J; bases not matched to a gene: 2. This CDR3 is built from 14 residues. Germline assignment: CDR1 SGHNT and CDR2 YENEEA. CDR3 region: CASSPGQGDTEAFF. In DNA form, the CDR3 reads TGTGCCAGCAGCCCGGGACAGGGGGACACTGAAGCTTTCTTT.

This rearrangement joins TRBV15 to TRBJ2-7, with D unresolved. Deletions cut 1 base from V and 0 bases from J, with 13 bases between. CDR3 length equals 16 residues. Germline V gene lookup returns CDR1 LNHNV and CDR2 YYDKDF (reference sequence). The CDR3 protein is CATSRVRPLNSYEQYF. The CDR3 DNA follows: TGTGCCACCAGCAGAGTCAGGCCCTTGAACTCCTACGAGCAGTACTTC.

This clone has just one count. The V gene is TRBV18, the J gene TRBJ1-1; D remains unclear. The germline V gene has CDR1 KGHSH and CDR2 LQKENI. V was clipped by 3 bases and J by 1 base, with 6 bases between them. This CDR3 is built from 13 residues. In DNA, the CDR3 is TGTGCCAGCTCACCTCTAGGGAACACTGAAGCTTTCTTT. This codes for CASSPLGNTEAFF.

The V and J genes are TRBV6-6 and TRBJ1-1; perhaps TRBD1 as D (6 bases). V gave up 5 bases and J gave up 6 bases, with 13 bases separating them. The CDR3 totals 13 residues. Germline CDR1 and CDR2: MNHNY and SVGAGI (reference sequence). As DNA, the CDR3 is TGTGCCAGCAGTACGGGACACCGGGCTGAAGCTTTCTTT. It is translated as CASSTGHRAEAFF.